What follows are 10 T cell receptor beta chains derived from one specimen sequenced in a study of tumor and adjacent non-tumor tissue in lung cancer. The template was RNA from unsorted bulk tissue. A modified ARM-PCR protocol with three rounds of nested PCR amplified TCRbeta. One entry per CDR3 protein results from TCRdb running MiXCR on the multiplex PCR reads. Of 65,000 to 95,000 distinct CDR3 sequences in the sample, approximately 71% were seen once. Sample: lung tumor tissue. The origin of the receptors is a woman aged 70-85 years with non-small cell lung cancer.

Notes on this clonotype: A much larger clone is a single base away; this may be a read error. The chain is built from TRBV5-5 and TRBJ1-1, with D maybe TRBD1 (5 bases). The V end was cut by 4 bases, the J end by 4 bases, with 11 bases between. Germline CDR1 reads SGHKS; CDR2 reads YYEKEE (reference sequence). The length of the CDR3 is 13 residues. The CDR3 DNA follows: TGTGCCAGCAGCCCCCCGGGGGTCACTGAAGCTTTCTTT. Its translation is CASSPPGVTEAFF. Together with reference TRBV5-5 and TRBJ1-1, the CDR3 gives the full variable domain: DAGVTQSPTHLIKTRGQQVTLRCSPISGHKSVSWYQQVLGQGPQFIFQYYEKEERGRGNFPDRFSARQFPNYSSELNVNALLLGDSALYLCASSPPGVTEAFFGQGTRLTVV.

In regard to this clonotype: This CDR3 fails to terminate in the conserved phenylalanine or tryptophan, so it likely reflects a read error. The chain employs TRBV30 and TRBJ2-7; D is possibly TRBD2 (5 bases). This CDR3 region has 16 residues. The germline CDR1 and CDR2 sequences are GTSNPN and SVGIG (reference sequence). The CDR3 spells CAYERRAGNISYEQYL. CDR3 DNA sequence: TGTGCTTATGAACGGCGGGCCGGGAATATCTCCTACGAGCAGTACTTA.

A note on this clonotype: A junction end diverges from the germline sequence, so it may reflect a read error. V and J are TRBV12-3 or TRBV12-4 and TRBJ2-7, with no clear D. The CDR3 is 15 amino acids. Here the CDR3 DNA reads TGTGCCGGTAGCCCCGACTGGGATGGCTCCTACGAGCAATACTTC. Encoded protein: CAGSPDWDGSYEQYF.

The genes are TRBV6-1 and TRBJ2-3; 12 positions match TRBD2. Looked up from germline, CDR1 is MNHNS and CDR2 is SASEGT. The CDR3 runs 18 residues. The ends lost 4 bases at V and 4 bases at J; junction bases unmatched: 12. CDR3 sequence: CASSATRLAGVHADTQYF. In DNA form, the CDR3 reads TGTGCCAGCAGTGCAACCAGACTAGCGGGAGTTCATGCAGATACGCAGTATTTT.

With regard to this clonotype: Possible read error: a much larger clone is one base away. The chain employs TRBV12-3 or TRBV12-4 and TRBJ1-5; D is ambiguous. CDR3 length: 14 amino acids. The CDR3 spells CASGLGQGNQPQHF. The CDR3 bases are TGTGCCAGCGGTTTAGGGCAGGGCAATCAGCCCCAGCATTTT.

The chain employs TRBV10-3 and TRBJ2-2; D is ambiguous. CDR1 and CDR2 from the germline V gene are ENHRY and SYGVKD. The CDR3 covers 12 residues. Deletions cut 7 bases from V and 1 base from J, with 4 bases between. For the CDR3, the DNA is TGTGCCATCAATCAGAACACCGGGGAGCTGTTTTTT. Translated: CAINQNTGELFF.

As regards this clonotype: One end of the junction varies from germline; a read error may be responsible. This sequence joins TRBV28 and TRBJ2-2, with D perhaps TRBD2 (5 bases). The CDR3 has 14 residues. The germline gives CDR1 MDHEN, CDR2 SYDVKM. The CDR3 loop reads CTSMDREFTGEQFF. DNA for the CDR3: TGTACCAGCATGGATAGGGAATTCACCGGGGAGCAGTTTTTT.

V usage is TRBV29-1 and J usage is TRBJ1-1, with a weak D call TRBD1 (5 bases). The CDR3 is 13 residues long. Germline V lookup: CDR1 SQVTM, CDR2 ANQGSEA. Trimming took 5 bases from V and 8 from J, leaving 18 bases between them. The CDR3 spells CSVSRDLDTEAFF. Here the CDR3 DNA reads TGCAGCGTTAGTAGGGACCTGGATACCGAAGCTTTCTTT.

Concerning this clonotype itself: This may stem from a read error, because a much larger clone lies one nucleotide away. This sequence joins TRBV19 and TRBJ2-1; the match to TRBD2 covers 7 bases. Germline-derived CDR1 and CDR2 are LNHDA and SQIVND (reference sequence). J gave up 8 bases and V 5 bases, and 12 bases lay outside the gene matches. This CDR3 comprises 15 residues. The CDR3 nucleotides read TGTGCCAGTAGTTTAGGAGCGGGACCCCAGGATGAGCAGTTCTTC. This codes for CASSLGAGPQDEQFF.

As concerns this clonotype: A much larger clone lies a single base off, so this may be a read error. This chain connects TRBV20-1 to TRBJ2-7; 7 nucleotides align to TRBD2. Germline trimming cut 0 bases from V and 10 bases from J; bases unmatched to any gene: 33. The CDR3 covers 21 residues. The germline gives CDR1 DFQATT, CDR2 SNEGSKA (reference sequence). CDR3 bases: TGCAGTGCTAGAGATCTACGAAGTTGGGAGGGTTTACAGCGGGCGGCCGGGAGACAGTACTTC. Its protein product is CSARDLRSWEGLQRAAGRQYF.